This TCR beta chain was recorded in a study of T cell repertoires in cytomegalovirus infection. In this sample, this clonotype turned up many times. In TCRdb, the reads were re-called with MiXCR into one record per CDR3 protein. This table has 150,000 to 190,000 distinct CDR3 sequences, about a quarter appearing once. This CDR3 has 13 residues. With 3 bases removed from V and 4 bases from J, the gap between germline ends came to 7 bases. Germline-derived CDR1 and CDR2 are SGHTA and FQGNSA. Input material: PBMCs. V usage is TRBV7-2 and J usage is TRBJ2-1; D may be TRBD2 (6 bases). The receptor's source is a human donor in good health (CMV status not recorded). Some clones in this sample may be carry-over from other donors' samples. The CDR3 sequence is CASSFGTYNEQFF. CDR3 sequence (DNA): TGTGCCAGCAGCTTTGGGACTTACAATGAGCAGTTCTTC.